The rows below give T cell receptor beta chains drawn from one sample of a study of spatial heterogeneity in lung cancer. MiXCR was run by TCRdb on the 5' RACE reads, yielding one entry per CDR3 protein. The repertoire holds about 5,700 distinct CDR3 sequences, with around a quarter as singletons. The sample in question was lung tumor tissue, obtained at surgery. These receptors came from a male donor with early-stage non-small cell lung cancer. Both conserved end residues are part of each CDR3. The order of the fields is D gene, clone size, V gene, J gene, CDR3 DNA, CDR3 protein. A D gene is named only where the DNA matches it firmly. Size is stated for part of the rows, as once, few or many counts, or as a class when the clone is expanded.

.	.	TRBV29-1	TRBJ1-1	TGCAGCGTTGATAGTGGGGGGCACACTGAAGCTTTCTTT	CSVDSGGHTEAFF
.	.	TRBV6-6	TRBJ2-7	TGTGCCAGCAGCCCCCGGGCCACGGGCGAGCAGTACTTC	CASSPRATGEQYF
TRBD1	many	TRBV7-3	TRBJ2-1	TGTGCCAGCAGCCCAGGGGGCTCAGGAAATGAGCAGTTCTTC	CASSPGGSGNEQFF
.	.	TRBV29-1	TRBJ2-1	TGCAGCGTTGAAGAAGGGCTAAACAATGAGCAGTTCTTC	CSVEEGLNNEQFF
TRBD2	once	TRBV5-1	TRBJ2-5	TGCGCCAGCAGCACCGCAGCGGGAGCGCCCCAGACCCAGTACTTC	CASSTAAGAPQTQYF
.	medium-sized	TRBV27	TRBJ1-3	TGTGCCAGCAGTGCGGGTGGAAACACCATATATTTT	CASSAGGNTIYF
TRBD2	few	TRBV29-1	TRBJ2-2	TGCAGTGGCGGGACTAGCGCCACCGGGGAGCTGTTTTTT	CSGGTSATGELFF
TRBD2	.	TRBV7-2	TRBJ2-7	TGTGCCAGCAGCTTTCAGGGACTAGCGGCCTACGAGCAGTACTTC	CASSFQGLAAYEQYF
.	medium-sized	TRBV20-1	TRBJ2-4	TGCAGTGCCTTGAATGCCGAGGGCTATGAAAACATTCAGTACTTC	CSALNAEGYENIQYF
.	medium-sized	TRBV3-1	TRBJ2-5	TGTGCCAGCAGCCAAGGCGGTGAAGAGACCCAGTACTTC	CASSQGGEETQYF
TRBD1	medium-sized	TRBV6-1	TRBJ1-3	TGTGCCAGCGGACAGGGCCCGACATGGGCAGGAAACACCATATATTTT	CASGQGPTWAGNTIYF
.	.	TRBV30	TRBJ2-1	TGTGCCTGGGGGAGCTCCTACAATGAGCAGTTCTTC	CAWGSSYNEQFF
.	.	TRBV5-6	TRBJ1-2	TGTGCCAGCAGCTCGCACTATGGCTACACCTTC	CASSSHYGYTF
TRBD1	medium-sized	TRBV5-1	TRBJ2-7	TGCGCCACCAGGGGGATTCGGGACGAGCAGTACTTC	CATRGIRDEQYF
.	.	TRBV3-1	TRBJ2-1	TGTGCCAGCAGCCGCCTGGGACGTAGACTCAATGAGCAGTTCTTC	CASSRLGRRLNEQFF
.	medium-sized	TRBV6-1	TRBJ1-5	TGTGCCAGCAGTGGGGTTTCAGGACGGAGCAATCAGCCCCAGCATTTT	CASSGVSGRSNQPQHF
.	medium-sized	TRBV20-1	TRBJ2-7	TGCAGTGCTTCTGACACCCGAGGCTACTACGAGCAGTACTTC	CSASDTRGYYEQYF
.	medium-sized	TRBV9	TRBJ2-5	TGTGCCAGCAGCGTAGCGGGAGCGGGAGAGACCCAGTACTTC	CASSVAGAGETQYF
TRBD2	medium-sized	TRBV5-1	TRBJ2-2	TGCGCCAGCAGCTCGCCCGGGACTAGCGGGATAGGCGTGGCCACCGGGGAGCTGTTTTTT	CASSSPGTSGIGVATGELFF
.	medium-sized	TRBV27	TRBJ2-1	TGTGCCAGCAGTTCGAGCTCCTACAATGAGCAGTTCTTC	CASSSSSYNEQFF
.	.	TRBV11-2	TRBJ2-7	TGTGCCAGCAGCTCGGACTTCGCCTACGAGCAGTACTTC	CASSSDFAYEQYF
TRBD1	medium-sized	TRBV7-8	TRBJ1-5	TGTGCCAGCAGCTTAGACGGGACAGGGGGGTCAGATCAGCCCCAGCATTTT	CASSLDGTGGSDQPQHF
.	medium-sized	TRBV6-5	TRBJ2-5	TGTGCCAGCAGAAGGCCCCAAGAGACCCAGTACTTC	CASRRPQETQYF
TRBD1	.	TRBV20-1	TRBJ2-4	TGCAGTGCTCTGGGACAGATGAGGAACATTCAGTACTTC	CSALGQMRNIQYF
TRBD2	medium-sized	TRBV20-1	TRBJ2-3	TGCAGTGCCAGAAGGCGGGAGGGCGTGACAGATACGCAGTATTTT	CSARRREGVTDTQYF
TRBD1	medium-sized	TRBV2	TRBJ1-2	TGTGCCAGCAGTGACTGGCAGGGGGGTACCTATGGCTACACCTTC	CASSDWQGGTYGYTF
.	.	TRBV30	TRBJ1-1	TGTGCCTGGAGTCCGAGTCTGAACACTGAAGCTTTCTTT	CAWSPSLNTEAFF
.	medium-sized	TRBV5-8	TRBJ1-5	TGTGCCAGCAGATGGACGGGAGGGAGCAATCAGCCCCAGCATTTT	CASRWTGGSNQPQHF
.	medium-sized	TRBV6-5	TRBJ2-1	TGTGCCAGCAGTTCCCTCGCGGGCCTCAATGAGCAGTTCTTC	CASSSLAGLNEQFF
TRBD2	medium-sized	TRBV6-6	TRBJ2-7	TGTGCCAGCAGTTACTCGAAACTAGCGGCCAAGAGGGGCTCCTACGAGCAGTACTTC	CASSYSKLAAKRGSYEQYF
.	medium-sized	TRBV7-6	TRBJ2-1	TGTGCCAGCAGCTTATCGACTGGAAACAATGAGCAGTTCTTC	CASSLSTGNNEQFF
.	.	TRBV7-2	TRBJ2-3	TGTGCCAGCAGCTTTCCTCGCTTCACAGATACGCAGTATTTT	CASSFPRFTDTQYF
TRBD2	medium-sized	TRBV9	TRBJ2-3	TGTGCCAGCCAGATCGGACTAGCGGGATCAGATACGCAGTATTTT	CASQIGLAGSDTQYF
.	few	TRBV7-2	TRBJ2-3	TGTGCCAGCAGCTTGGACGAGGACTACCGGGCAGATACGCAGTATTTT	CASSLDEDYRADTQYF
TRBD2	medium-sized	TRBV9	TRBJ2-1	TGTGCCAGCGGTGATAGCGGGTACAATGAGCAGTTCTTC	CASGDSGYNEQFF
.	medium-sized	TRBV2	TRBJ2-5	TGTGCCAGCAGTGAAGCTAGGACCCAAGAGACCCAGTACTTC	CASSEARTQETQYF
TRBD2	medium-sized	TRBV11-2	TRBJ2-1	TGTGCCAGCAGCCCCCTAGCGGGAGCGCACTCCTACAATGAGCAGTTCTTC	CASSPLAGAHSYNEQFF
.	many	TRBV12-3/TRBV12-4	TRBJ1-1	TGTGCCAGCAGTTTCACTGGGGAGAACACTGAAGCTTTCTTT	CASSFTGENTEAFF
.	medium-sized	TRBV7-9	TRBJ2-7	TGTGCCAGCAGCTTGGGGGGGCTCCCCTCCTACGAGCAGTACTTC	CASSLGGLPSYEQYF
.	medium-sized	TRBV5-6	TRBJ2-2	TGTGCCAGCAGCTTTTGGAACACCGGGGAGCTGTTTTTT	CASSFWNTGELFF
.	medium-sized	TRBV2	TRBJ2-5	TGTGCCAGTAAAGAGGAGCAAGAGACCCAGTACTTC	CASKEEQETQYF
TRBD1	medium-sized	TRBV7-9	TRBJ1-1	TGTGCCAGCAGCTTAGGACAGGGGAGCACTGAAGCTTTCTTT	CASSLGQGSTEAFF
.	once	TRBV7-9	TRBJ2-1	TGTGCCAGCAGCTTAGTTGAATCTGAGCAGTTCTTC	CASSLVESEQFF
.	.	TRBV5-5	TRBJ2-7	TGTGCCAGCAGCTTTTCTGGTATGAACGAGCAGTACTTC	CASSFSGMNEQYF
.	many	TRBV28	TRBJ2-7	TGTGCCAGCAGTTCAAGGGGGGTATTCTACGAGCAGTACTTC	CASSSRGVFYEQYF
.	few	TRBV5-4	TRBJ2-2	TGTGCCAGCAGCCCATTACCCGGGGGCGGTGTAAACACCGGGGAGCTGTTTTTT	CASSPLPGGGVNTGELFF
.	many	TRBV25-1	TRBJ2-6	TGTGCCAGCAGTGACGCCGGGGCCAACGTCCTGACTTTC	CASSDAGANVLTF
TRBD1	.	TRBV27	TRBJ1-6	TGTGCCAGTTCGGACAGGGAGGGATCACCCCTCCACTTT	CASSDREGSPLHF
TRBD2	medium-sized	TRBV11-2	TRBJ2-5	TGTGCCAGCAGCCCCCCTGGCAGCGGGAGGAAAGAGACCCAGTACTTC	CASSPPGSGRKETQYF
.	few	TRBV7-2	TRBJ2-7	TGTGCCAGCAGCCGCCCACAGGCCTACGAGCAGTACTTC	CASSRPQAYEQYF
TRBD1	medium-sized	TRBV5-1	TRBJ2-5	TGCGCCAGCAGCTCGACAGGGGGCTTTGGGGAGACCCAGTACTTC	CASSSTGGFGETQYF